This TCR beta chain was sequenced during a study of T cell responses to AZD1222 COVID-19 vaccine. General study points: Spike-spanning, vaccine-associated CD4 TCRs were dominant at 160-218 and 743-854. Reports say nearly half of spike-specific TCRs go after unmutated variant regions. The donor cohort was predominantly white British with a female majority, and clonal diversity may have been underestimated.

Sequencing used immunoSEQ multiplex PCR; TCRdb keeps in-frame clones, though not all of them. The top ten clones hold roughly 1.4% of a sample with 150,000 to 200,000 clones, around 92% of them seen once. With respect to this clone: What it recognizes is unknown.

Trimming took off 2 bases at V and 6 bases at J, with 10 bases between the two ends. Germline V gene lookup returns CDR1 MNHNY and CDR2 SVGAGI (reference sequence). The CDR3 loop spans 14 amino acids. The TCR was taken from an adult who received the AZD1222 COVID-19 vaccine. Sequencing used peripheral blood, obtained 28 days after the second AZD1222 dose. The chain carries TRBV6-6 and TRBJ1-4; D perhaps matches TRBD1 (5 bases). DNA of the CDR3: TGTGCCAGCAGTTACGGGACCTACTATGAAAAACTGTTTTTT. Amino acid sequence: CASSYGTYYEKLFF.